A selection of T cell receptor beta chains follows, all from one sample in a study of graft-versus-host responses after intestinal transplantation. Here immunoSEQ multiplex PCR was the method, and the copy in TCRdb shows in-frame clones only, minus some. This sample yields about 54,000 clones, of which more than 80% are seen a single time; about 6% belongs to the top ten. The sequenced sample was PBMCs, obtained 650 to 690 days after intestinal transplant. These TCRs come from a human patient who received an intestinal transplant, so some T cells may come from the graft donor. The CDR3 runs from the conserved cysteine through the conserved F or W. The D gene is left open where the match is weak. Where a row states a size, it is once, few, many or the class of an expanded clone; other rows omit it.

TRBV9	-	-	TRBJ2-3	TGTGCCAGCAGCGTAGGGTCAGATACGCAGTATTTT	CASSVGSDTQYF
TRBV20-1	-	-	TRBJ2-5	TGCAGTGCTAGAAGGGAGACCCAGTACTTC	CSARRETQYF
TRBV5-4	TRBD1	-	TRBJ2-2	TGTGCCAGCAGTGGAAAGGACAGGGCCGCAGACGGGGAGCTGTTTTTT	CASSGKDRAADGELFF
TRBV11-3	-	-	TRBJ1-4	TGTGCCAGCAGCTCTGCCCGACAGCGGCGATTTTCAACTAATGAAAAACTGTTTTTT	CASSSARQRRFSTNEKLFF
TRBV5-6	-	-	TRBJ1-2	TGTGCCAGCAGCTTGGTGGGGGGGCATGGCTACACCTTC	CASSLVGGHGYTF
TRBV11-3	-	-	TRBJ2-3	TGTGCCAGCAGCTTAGGTCAGGACAGACTTAGCACAGATACGCAGTATTTT	CASSLGQDRLSTDTQYF
TRBV19	-	few	TRBJ1-2	TGTGCCAGTAAGAGGGGCTTTGGCTATGGCTACACCTTC	CASKRGFGYGYTF
TRBV5-6	-	-	TRBJ2-3	TGTGCCAGCAGCTTGGCCCTGACCGAAATCACAGATACGCAGTATTTT	CASSLALTEITDTQYF
TRBV7-9	TRBD1	-	TRBJ1-2	TGTGCCAGCAGCCCCCCCCAACAGGGGGCCCTCGTGGGCTACACCTTC	CASSPPQQGALVGYTF
TRBV27	-	-	TRBJ1-1	TGTGCCAGCAGTTCAGCGCGGGCTCCAGCTAACACTGAAGCTTTCTTT	CASSSARAPANTEAFF
TRBV5-6	-	-	TRBJ1-1	TGTGCCAGCAGCTTGGGGAAAAACACTGAAGCTTTCTTT	CASSLGKNTEAFF
TRBV7-7	TRBD2	-	TRBJ2-5	TGTGCCAGCAGCTCGGGACTAGCGGGGTTAGAGACCCAGTACTTC	CASSSGLAGLETQYF
TRBV2	-	-	TRBJ2-5	TGTGCCAGCACAGGTAGCTCAGAGACCCAGTACTTC	CASTGSSETQYF
TRBV27	-	-	TRBJ2-7	TGTGCCAGCAGTTTAGCTAGCAGGACCTACGAGCAGTACTTC	CASSLASRTYEQYF
TRBV7-2	-	-	TRBJ2-1	TGTGCCAGCAGCTTGCGGGATAGCTCCTACAATGAGCAGTTCTTC	CASSLRDSSYNEQFF
TRBV7-9	TRBD1	-	TRBJ1-5	TGTGCCAGCAGCTTTGGGACAGGGCGGTATCAGCCCCAGCATTTT	CASSFGTGRYQPQHF
TRBV21-1	-	-	TRBJ2-5	TGTGCCAGCAGCAAAGTTGGATCGGGTCTAGATTCGAAGAAAAAGAAAGGACGGGAAGAGACCCAGTACTTC	CASSKVGSGLDSKKKKGREETQYF
TRBV5-6	-	-	TRBJ1-2	TGTGCCAGCAGCTTTAACGCATATGGCTACACCTTC	CASSFNAYGYTF
TRBV7-8	TRBD1	-	TRBJ1-5	TGTGCCAGCAGCGTAGGGACAGGGGTAAATCAGCCCCAGCATTTT	CASSVGTGVNQPQHF
TRBV11-2	TRBD2	-	TRBJ2-5	TGTGCCAGCAGCTTAGAGTGGACTAGCGGGGGGAAAGAGACCCAGTACTTC	CASSLEWTSGGKETQYF
TRBV9	-	-	TRBJ1-1	TGTGCCAGCGGCGAAGGGTGGGCGTCTGAAGCTTTCTTT	CASGEGWASEAFF
TRBV30	-	-	TRBJ1-5	TGTGCCTGGAGTGTAATTGGGGGCAATCAGCCCCAGCATTTT	CAWSVIGGNQPQHF
TRBV18	-	once	TRBJ1-4	TGTGCCAGCTCACCGTATGCAACTAATGAAAAACTGTTTTTT	CASSPYATNEKLFF
TRBV7-9	-	-	TRBJ2-3	TGTGCCAGCAGCCCGGCCACGGTCCACACAGATACGCAGTATTTT	CASSPATVHTDTQYF
TRBV18	-	-	TRBJ2-7	TGTGCCAGCTCACGGAACGGAGGGAACGAGCAGTACTTC	CASSRNGGNEQYF
TRBV9	TRBD1	-	TRBJ2-1	TGTGCCAGCAGCAAAGGACAGGCATTAACCTACAATGAGCAGTTCTTC	CASSKGQALTYNEQFF
TRBV15	TRBD2	-	TRBJ2-7	TGTGCCACCAGCACTTATAGCGGGGACTACGAGCAGTACTTC	CATSTYSGDYEQYF
TRBV4-2	-	-	TRBJ2-1	TGTGCCAGCAGCCAAGAAGGGAGACAGGCTTACAATGAGCAGTTCTTC	CASSQEGRQAYNEQFF